Sequencing of this T cell receptor beta chain was carried out in a study of cytomegalovirus exposure and HLA in healthy donors (TCRdb year 2017). In the study overall: In an earlier analysis of several hundred of the donors, 250 to 300 Gb of sequence data and 100 million or so unique TCR beta sequences from about 180 million T cells were reported. Among 398 genotyped donors of the cohort, an average of roughly 230,000 unique TCR beta nucleotide sequences was sequenced per donor, of which 15% to 20% were non-productive. The number of donors typed differed by locus, with about 629-640 for A, B, C, DRB1 and DQB1, 522 for DQA1, 600 to 610 for DPA1, and around 460 for DPB1. Four or five DR-DQ haplotypes were handled as single units for association and clustering because linkage in the cohort was strong. The study combined high-throughput TCR immunosequencing, statistical association of individual TCRs with disease status, and machine learning to predict cytomegalovirus infection status. Among the roughly 390 genotyped donors, approximately 81% belonged to the genetic ancestry cluster associated with self-reported Caucasian donors. Both class I and class II loci were covered by HLA typing, at four-digit resolution. Approximately 330 gigabases of sequencing data and around 85 million unique TCR sequences made up an early release that covered several hundred HLA-typed donors. Donor age, sex, ethnicity and CMV serostatus were collected together with the repertoire data. Every repertoire in the discovery cohort had been generated on one and the same sequencing platform. In addition to the first cohort of approximately 650 subjects, a separate validation cohort of 130 or so different subjects was used. Rather than using new phenotypic data, the later analysis identified candidate immune exposures from TCR beta sequences and from how often those sequences occurred across donors. Genome-wide SNP genotypes for about three fifths of the roughly 700 donors were used in a later genetic analysis, which treated that subset as a discovery cohort. A later analysis re-examined previously published TCR beta repertoires from over 500 donors and added high-resolution HLA genotyping to investigate patterns of TCR occurrence. To decide whether each TCR beta V gene segment behaved as functional or pseudogenic, an earlier analysis of approximately 600 of the donors relied on high-throughput TCR beta sequencing. The study aimed to test whether signatures of past pathogen exposure could be identified by cataloging public T cell receptors. The study profiled the T cell repertoires of about 720 subjects by immunosequencing and related them to cytomegalovirus serostatus. The full study reports these points: The sequencing pipeline was judged likely to have produced a cluster of highly shared sequence variants as a technical artifact. At a false discovery rate of 0.05, a later analysis linked around 15,000 TCR beta sequences to specific HLA alleles. A later analysis found that HLA-associated TCR beta chains were more clonally expanded and had lower generation probabilities than equally common non-associated chains. A further reported finding was that TCR beta sequences accurately predicted the HLA-A and HLA-B alleles for most subjects in the first cohort. Because HLA typing was unavailable for some donors at each locus, only the typed subset was used in association tests. An association between a missense DCLRE1C variant and V-gene and J-gene trimming of TCR beta chains was found in a later genetic analysis and replicated in an independent cohort. In an earlier analysis of around 600 of the donors, most TCR beta V segments were observed in productive rearrangements about 90% or about 30% of the time, broadly matching IMGT annotations. A later analysis found that TCR association rates varied across HLA loci, with DRB1 alleles showing the most associated TCRs and HLA-C alleles the fewest. Correlated functional status among segregating V segments might reflect linkage disequilibrium, but an unknown experimental factor could not be ruled out. Strong co-occurrence of HLA alleles, especially DR and DQ, made assigning TCR associations to individual alleles difficult. Roughly uniform sequencing depth across donors was assumed in presence/absence analyses, although this assumption may not hold. The study gave a list of some 150 TCR beta chains associated with cytomegalovirus. For the cohort, immune exposure information was limited to CMV serostatus. Three of the identified cytomegalovirus-associated TCR beta chains were confirmed in vitro to be specific for cytomegalovirus antigens. According to the authors, the approach could potentially be generalized to other disease states and immunological phenotypes. Most TCR sequences were seen in very few donors, while some public TCRs were found in many individuals. Most CMV-associated TCR beta chains appeared to be HLA-restricted in a later analysis, and the HLA associations seemed to be driven largely by CMV exposure. Because counts were too low, seventeen rarely observed V segments, including chromosome 9 orphons, were excluded from the earlier analysis of roughly 580 of the donors. In a later analysis, several top co-occurrence clusters were reported to appear linked to parvovirus B19, influenza, CMV and Epstein-Barr virus. The 87-base-pair reads could not distinguish some IMGT-functional V segments, including TRBV6-2 and TRBV6-3, so those segments were excluded. In a later genetic analysis, fewer N-insertions in productive TCRs were reported among donors in an Asian-associated ancestry cluster than the roughly 700-donor mean. In both the original and validation cohorts, the classifier was reported to diagnose cytomegalovirus status with high specificity and sensitivity. In this cohort, only TCR beta chains were sequenced, and detectable features were limited by the absence of alpha or paired-chain data.

Receptors were amplified or captured by the immunoSEQ multiplex PCR assay. For the multiplex PCR, a mixture combining 60 forward primers for TCR Vbeta segments and 13 reverse primers for TCR Jbeta segments was used. The CDR3 region of rearranged TCR beta genes was amplified from genomic DNA with a multiplex PCR assay. Amplified TCR beta libraries were sequenced as 87-base-pair reads on the Illumina HiSeq System. The study's own analysis went as follows. Across the 670 or so repertoires, a later analysis counted some 80 million unique TCR beta chains, roughly 11 million of which were shared by at least two donors. To remove PCR and sequencing errors, raw reads were error-corrected and collapsed into unique sequences using a nearest-neighbor algorithm that merged closely related sequences. Alignment of CDR3 sequences to IMGT reference sequences was used to assign V, D and J gene segments. For a sequence to be retained, a match of at least six nucleotides to both a V gene segment and a J gene segment was required. Rearrangements were called productive when the CDR3 lacked stop codons and stayed in frame with V and J; all others were non-productive. Following IMGT convention, CDR3 was defined as the stretch from the second conserved V-encoded cysteine up to the conserved J-encoded phenylalanine. The earlier analysis of about 530 of the donors excluded any sequence lacking an unambiguous match to a single V gene segment. An earlier analysis of some 500 of the donors classified V segments as functional when productive rearrangements were above 56.7% and as segregating when the standard deviation between donors was above 5%. To diagnose cytomegalovirus status from the catalog of TCR beta chain sequences, a statistical classification framework was built. V and J gene assignment, in a later analysis, came from comparing TCR nucleotide sequences with IMGT/GENE-DB human TR gene sequences. A later analysis assigned CDR3 sequences and most-parsimonious VDJ recombination scenarios with the TCRdist pipeline. In a later analysis, every TCR beta chain was defined by the combination of its CDR3 amino acid sequence and its V-gene family, and reads without a unique V-gene family were dropped. In a later analysis, around 650 highly shared, low-generation-probability nucleotide sequences were removed to address suspected cross-contamination and a sequencing artifact. In a later analysis, a clonal expansion index for each public chain was calculated from normalized within-repertoire ranks of inferred template counts. Generation probabilities in a later analysis came from a VDJ recombination model fitted to out-of-frame rearrangements, and those results were checked against IGoR. Hypergeometric tests were used in a later analysis to score TCR-TCR, TCR-HLA and TCR-CMV co-occurrence, with a repertoire-size bias correction applied to the TCR pairs. A later analysis estimated false discovery rates by permuting HLA or CMV assignments 20 times. A later analysis grouped co-occurring TCRs with DBSCAN, adding TCRdist sequence similarity when clustering within HLA-allele-positive subsets. Co-occurrence clustering excluded repertoires with fewer than 30,000 or more than 120,000 public chains, plus five with anomalous nucleotide sharing. What TCRdb holds here is the immuneACCESS table cut down to in-frame rearrangements. Part of the clones is not present; checked against another copy, under half of the missing clones reflect an unresolved V gene, and the others are unexplained. The DNA gave D and trimming, while V, J and clone size come from that table. This sample lists approximately 170,000 clones; 81% were detected once. The ten largest make up approximately 1.2% of the sample.

As concerns this clone: Its antigen is not yet known. Base qualities were left out, and no much larger clone turns up one base away.

The cohort comprised some 700 healthy bone marrow donors. At the time of sampling, every cohort member was nominally healthy, though immune exposures that went unrecorded were likely present. The donor tested CMV seropositive and was one of the 289 seropositive cohort members. Each donor provided a peripheral blood sample, and peripheral blood mononuclear cells were used for TCR beta sequencing. Genomic DNA extraction from the blood cell samples was performed with the Qiagen DNeasy Blood Extraction Kit. Looking up the germline V gene yields CDR1 SGHDN and CDR2 FVKESK. Germline trimming: 3 bases from V, 6 bases from J; junction bases outside gene matches: 12. The CDR3 runs 16 amino acids, cysteine and phenylalanine included. The only DNA kept is the CDR3, 48 bases in frame from the first base.

The V gene is TRBV14 and the J gene is TRBJ1-2; 8 bases in the junction line up with TRBD1. The TCR sequence derives from a man between 50 and 59 years old in good health and CMV-seropositive. The specimen sequenced was PBMCs. The CDR3 protein: CASSQRRGLRADGYTF. The DNA sequence reads TGTGCCAGCAGCCAGCGCAGGGGGCTCCGCGCTGATGGCTACACCTTC.